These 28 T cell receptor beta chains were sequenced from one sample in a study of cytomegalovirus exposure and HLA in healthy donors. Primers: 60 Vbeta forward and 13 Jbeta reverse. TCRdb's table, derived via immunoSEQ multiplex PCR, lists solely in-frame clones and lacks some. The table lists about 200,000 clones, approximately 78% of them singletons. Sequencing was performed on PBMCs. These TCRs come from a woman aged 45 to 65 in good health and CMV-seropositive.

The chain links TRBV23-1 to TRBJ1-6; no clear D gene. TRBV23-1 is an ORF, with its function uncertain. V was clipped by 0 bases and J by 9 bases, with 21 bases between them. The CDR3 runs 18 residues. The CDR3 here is CASSQSRVRGPPGSPLHF. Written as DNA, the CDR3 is TGCGCCAGCAGTCAATCGAGGGTTCGCGGGCCCCCAGGTTCACCCCTCCACTTT.

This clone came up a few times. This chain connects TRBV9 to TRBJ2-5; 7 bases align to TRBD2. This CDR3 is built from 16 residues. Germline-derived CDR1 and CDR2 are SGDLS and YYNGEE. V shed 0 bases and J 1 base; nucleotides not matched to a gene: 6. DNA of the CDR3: TGTGCCAGCAGCGTAGCGGAGCGCGGGGGCCAAGAGACCCAGTACTTC. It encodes CASSVAERGGQETQYF.

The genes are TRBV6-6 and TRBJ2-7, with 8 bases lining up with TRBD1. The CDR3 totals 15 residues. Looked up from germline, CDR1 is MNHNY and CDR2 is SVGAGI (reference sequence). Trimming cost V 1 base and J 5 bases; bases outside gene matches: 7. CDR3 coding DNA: TGTGCCAGCAGTTACTTTGTGGGGGACAGGCACGAGCAGTACTTC. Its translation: CASSYFVGDRHEQYF.

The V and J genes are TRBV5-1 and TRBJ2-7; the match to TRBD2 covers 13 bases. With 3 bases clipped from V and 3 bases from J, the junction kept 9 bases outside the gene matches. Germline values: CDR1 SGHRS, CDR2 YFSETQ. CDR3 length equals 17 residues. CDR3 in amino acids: CASSSWGTSGVFYEQYF. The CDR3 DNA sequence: TGCGCCAGCAGCTCGTGGGGGACTAGCGGGGTCTTCTACGAGCAGTACTTC.

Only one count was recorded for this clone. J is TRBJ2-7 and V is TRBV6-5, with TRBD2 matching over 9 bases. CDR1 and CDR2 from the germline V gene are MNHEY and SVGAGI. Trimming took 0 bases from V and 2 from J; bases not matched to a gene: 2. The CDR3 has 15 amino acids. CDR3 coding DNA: TGTGCCAGCAGTTACTCGACTAGCGGCCCCTACGAGCAGTACTTC. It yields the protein CASSYSTSGPYEQYF.

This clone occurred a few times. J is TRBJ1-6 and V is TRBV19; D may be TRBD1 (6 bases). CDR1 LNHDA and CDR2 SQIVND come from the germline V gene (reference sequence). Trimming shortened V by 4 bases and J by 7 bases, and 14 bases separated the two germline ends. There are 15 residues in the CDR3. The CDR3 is CASSNPQGRNSPLHF. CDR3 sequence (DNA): TGTGCCAGTAGTAACCCCCAGGGGAGAAATTCACCCCTCCACTTT.

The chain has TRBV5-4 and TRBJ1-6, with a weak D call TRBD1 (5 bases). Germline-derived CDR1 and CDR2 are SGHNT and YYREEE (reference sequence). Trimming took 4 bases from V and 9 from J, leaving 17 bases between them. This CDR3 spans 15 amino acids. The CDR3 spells CASSVSGVGGSPLHF. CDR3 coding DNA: TGTGCCAGCAGCGTTTCCGGGGTCGGGGGTTCACCCCTCCACTTT.

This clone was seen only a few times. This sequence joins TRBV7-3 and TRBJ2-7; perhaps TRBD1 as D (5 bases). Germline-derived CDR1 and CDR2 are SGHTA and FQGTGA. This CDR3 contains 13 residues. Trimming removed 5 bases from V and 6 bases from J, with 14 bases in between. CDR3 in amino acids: CASSPNRQTEQYF. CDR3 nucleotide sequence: TGTGCCAGCAGCCCCAACCGACAGACCGAGCAGTACTTC.

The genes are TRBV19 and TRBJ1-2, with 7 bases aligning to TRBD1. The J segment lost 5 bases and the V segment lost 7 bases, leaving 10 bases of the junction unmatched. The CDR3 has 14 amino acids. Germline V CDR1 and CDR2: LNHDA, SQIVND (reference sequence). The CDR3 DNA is TGTGCCAGTAATCGGGACAGAGCTACTTATGGCTACACCTTC. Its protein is CASNRDRATYGYTF.

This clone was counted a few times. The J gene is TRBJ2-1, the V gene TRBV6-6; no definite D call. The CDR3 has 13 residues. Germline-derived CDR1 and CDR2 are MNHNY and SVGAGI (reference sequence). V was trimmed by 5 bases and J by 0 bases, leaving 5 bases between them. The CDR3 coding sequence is TGTGCCAGCAGTGGTAGCTCCTACAATGAGCAGTTCTTC. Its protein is CASSGSSYNEQFF.

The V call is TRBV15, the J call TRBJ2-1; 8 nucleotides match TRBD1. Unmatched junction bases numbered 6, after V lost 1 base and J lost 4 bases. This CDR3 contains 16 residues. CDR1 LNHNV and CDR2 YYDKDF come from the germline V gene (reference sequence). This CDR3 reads CATSRVPGQVYNEQFF. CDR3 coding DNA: TGTGCCACCAGCAGAGTTCCGGGACAGGTATACAATGAGCAGTTCTTC.

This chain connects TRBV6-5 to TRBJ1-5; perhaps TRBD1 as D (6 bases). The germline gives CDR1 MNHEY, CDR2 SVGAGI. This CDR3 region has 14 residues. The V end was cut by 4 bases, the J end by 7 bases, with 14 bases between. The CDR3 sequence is CASSSYGGGQPQHF. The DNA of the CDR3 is TGTGCCAGCAGTTCCTACGGGGGGGGCCAGCCCCAGCATTTT.

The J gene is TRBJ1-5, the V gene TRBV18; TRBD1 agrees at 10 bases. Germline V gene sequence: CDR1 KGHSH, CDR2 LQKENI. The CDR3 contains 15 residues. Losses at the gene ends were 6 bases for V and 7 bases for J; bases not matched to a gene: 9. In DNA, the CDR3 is TGTGCCAGCTCCCCGGGGACAGGGGTTGAACAGCCCCAGCATTTT. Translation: CASSPGTGVEQPQHF.

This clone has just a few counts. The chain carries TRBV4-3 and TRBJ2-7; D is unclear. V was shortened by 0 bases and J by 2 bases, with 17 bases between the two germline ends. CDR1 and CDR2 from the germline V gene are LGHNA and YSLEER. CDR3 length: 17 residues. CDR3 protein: CASSQDPVGQAPYEQYF. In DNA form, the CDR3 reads TGCGCCAGCAGCCAAGATCCGGTTGGGCAGGCCCCCTACGAGCAGTACTTC.

This chain's CDR3 is CATRTAEGSFDEQYF. The DNA of the CDR3 is TGTGCCACCAGGACCGCGGAGGGTAGCTTCGACGAGCAGTACTTC. The chain is built from TRBV15 and TRBJ2-7; tentative D call: TRBD2 (6 bases). Germline V lookup: CDR1 LNHNV, CDR2 YYDKDF (reference sequence). With 6 bases removed from V and 5 bases from J, the gap between germline ends came to 20 bases. The CDR3 length is 15 residues. Using reference TRBV15 and TRBJ2-7 for the parts outside the CDR3, the full variable domain is DAMVIQNPRYQVTQFGKPVTLSCSQTLNHNVMYWYQQKSSQAPKLLFHYYDKDFNNEADTPDNFQSRRPNTSFCFLDIRSPGLGDTAMYLCATRTAEGSFDEQYFGPGTRLTVT.

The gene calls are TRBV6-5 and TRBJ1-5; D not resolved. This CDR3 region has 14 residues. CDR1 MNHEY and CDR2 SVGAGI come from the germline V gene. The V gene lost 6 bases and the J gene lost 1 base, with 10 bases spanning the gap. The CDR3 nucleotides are TGTGCCAGCAGGGTCGGGATCAGCAATCAGCCCCAGCATTTT. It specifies CASRVGISNQPQHF.

CDR3: CATNADPSGSSYNEQFF. The CDR3 bases are TGTGCCACTAACGCCGACCCTAGCGGGAGCTCCTACAATGAGCAGTTCTTC. The rearrangement joins TRBV5-5 to TRBJ2-1, with 10 bases identical to TRBD2. Per germline, CDR1 SGHKS and CDR2 YYEKEE (reference sequence). The CDR3 contains 17 residues. V gave up 9 bases and J gave up 0 bases; unmatched junction bases: 12.

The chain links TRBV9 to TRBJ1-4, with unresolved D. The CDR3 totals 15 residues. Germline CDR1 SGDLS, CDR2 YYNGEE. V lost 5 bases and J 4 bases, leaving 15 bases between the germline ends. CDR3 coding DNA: TGTGCCAGCAGTGGCCTCGGGGTGAATAATGAAAAACTGTTTTTT. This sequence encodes CASSGLGVNNEKLFF.

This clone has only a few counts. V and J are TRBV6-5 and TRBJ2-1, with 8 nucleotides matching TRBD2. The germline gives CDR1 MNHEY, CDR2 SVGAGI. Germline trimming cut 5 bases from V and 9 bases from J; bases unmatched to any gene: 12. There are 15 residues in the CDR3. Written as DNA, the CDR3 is TGTGCCAGCAGTCGCACGGGGGGGCCGTTTGGTGAGCAGTTCTTC. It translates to CASSRTGGPFGEQFF.

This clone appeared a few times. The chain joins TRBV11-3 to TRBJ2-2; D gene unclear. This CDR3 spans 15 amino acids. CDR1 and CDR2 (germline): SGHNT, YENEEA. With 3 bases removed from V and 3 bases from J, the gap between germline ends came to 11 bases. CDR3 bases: TGTGCCAGCAGCTTTCGAGGTTCGGACACCGGGGAGCTGTTTTTT. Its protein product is CASSFRGSDTGELFF.

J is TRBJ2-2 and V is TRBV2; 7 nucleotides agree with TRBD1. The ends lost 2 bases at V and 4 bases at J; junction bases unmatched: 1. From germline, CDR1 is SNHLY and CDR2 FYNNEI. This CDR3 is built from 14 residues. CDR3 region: CASSEKGATGELFF. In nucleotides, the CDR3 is TGTGCCAGCAGTGAAAAGGGGGCCACCGGGGAGCTGTTTTTT.

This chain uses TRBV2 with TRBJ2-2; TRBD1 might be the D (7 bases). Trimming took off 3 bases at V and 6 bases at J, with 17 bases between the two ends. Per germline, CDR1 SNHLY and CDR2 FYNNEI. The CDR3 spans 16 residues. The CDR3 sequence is CASSEGGQTRAGELFF. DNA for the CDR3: TGTGCCAGCAGTGAGGGGGGACAGACGCGAGCCGGGGAGCTGTTTTTT. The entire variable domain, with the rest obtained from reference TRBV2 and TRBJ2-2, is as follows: EPEVTQTPSHQVTQMGQEVILRCVPISNHLYFYWYRQILGQKVEFLVSFYNNEISEKSEIFDDQFSVERPDGSNFTLKIRSTKLEDSAMYFCASSEGGQTRAGELFFGEGSRLTVL.

This chain's CDR3 is CASSFEGSGEQYF. CDR3 sequence (DNA): TGTGCCAGCAGCTTCGAAGGGAGTGGTGAGCAGTACTTC. The chain is built from TRBV7-2 and TRBJ2-7, with D tentatively TRBD2 (5 bases). Germline CDR1 is SGHTA and CDR2 is FQGNSA. The V and J ends lost 3 bases and 7 bases respectively, with 13 bases between them. The CDR3 consists of 13 residues.

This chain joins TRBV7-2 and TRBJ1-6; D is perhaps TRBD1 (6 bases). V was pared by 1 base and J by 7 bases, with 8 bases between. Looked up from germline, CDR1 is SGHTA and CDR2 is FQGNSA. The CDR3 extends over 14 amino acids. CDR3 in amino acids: CASSLETGNSPLHF. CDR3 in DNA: TGTGCCAGCAGCTTAGAAACAGGGAATTCACCCCTCCACTTT. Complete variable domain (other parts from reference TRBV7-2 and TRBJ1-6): GAGVSQSPSNKVTEKGKDVELRCDPISGHTALYWYRQSLGQGLEFLIYFQGNSAPDKSGLPSDRFSAERTGGSVSTLTIQRTQQEDSAVYLCASSLETGNSPLHFGNGTRLTVT.

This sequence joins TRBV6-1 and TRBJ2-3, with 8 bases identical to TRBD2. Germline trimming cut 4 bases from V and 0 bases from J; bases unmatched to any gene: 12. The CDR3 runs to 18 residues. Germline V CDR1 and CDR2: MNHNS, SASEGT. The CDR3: CASSVTGLAVTSTDTQYF. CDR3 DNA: TGTGCCAGCAGTGTGACAGGACTAGCAGTTACAAGCACAGATACGCAGTATTTT.

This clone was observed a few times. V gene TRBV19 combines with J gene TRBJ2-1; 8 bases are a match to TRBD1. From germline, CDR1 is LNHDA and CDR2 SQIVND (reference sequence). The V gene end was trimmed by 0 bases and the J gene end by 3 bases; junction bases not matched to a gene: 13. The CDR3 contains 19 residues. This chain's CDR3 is CASSIDNPSQGAVYNEQFF. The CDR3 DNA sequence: TGTGCCAGTAGTATAGATAACCCCTCGCAGGGGGCGGTCTACAATGAGCAGTTCTTC.

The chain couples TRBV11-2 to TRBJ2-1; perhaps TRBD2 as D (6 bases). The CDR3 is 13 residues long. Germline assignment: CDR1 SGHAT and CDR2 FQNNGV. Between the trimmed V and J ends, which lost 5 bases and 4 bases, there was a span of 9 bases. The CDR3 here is CASSPGGYNEQFF. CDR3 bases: TGTGCCAGCAGCCCTGGGGGGTACAATGAGCAGTTCTTC.

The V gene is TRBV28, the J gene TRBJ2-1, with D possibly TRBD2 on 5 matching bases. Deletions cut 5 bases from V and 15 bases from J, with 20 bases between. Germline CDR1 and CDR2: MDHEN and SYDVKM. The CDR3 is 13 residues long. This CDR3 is CASSPPDWGRPFF. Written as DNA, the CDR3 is TGTGCCAGCAGTCCCCCGGACTGGGGAAGGCCGTTCTTC.